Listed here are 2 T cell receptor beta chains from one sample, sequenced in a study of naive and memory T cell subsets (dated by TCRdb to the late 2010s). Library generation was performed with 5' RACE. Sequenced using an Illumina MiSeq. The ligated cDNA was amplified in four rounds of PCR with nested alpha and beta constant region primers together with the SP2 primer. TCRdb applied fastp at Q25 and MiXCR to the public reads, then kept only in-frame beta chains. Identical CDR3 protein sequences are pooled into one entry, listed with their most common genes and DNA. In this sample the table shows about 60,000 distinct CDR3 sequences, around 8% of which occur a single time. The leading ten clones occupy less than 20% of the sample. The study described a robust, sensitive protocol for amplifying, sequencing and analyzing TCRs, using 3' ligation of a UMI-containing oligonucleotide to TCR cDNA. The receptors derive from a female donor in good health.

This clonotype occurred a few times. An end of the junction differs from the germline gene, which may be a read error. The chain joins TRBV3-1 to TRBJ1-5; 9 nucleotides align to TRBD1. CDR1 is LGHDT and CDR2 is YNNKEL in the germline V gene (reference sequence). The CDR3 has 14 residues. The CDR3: CASSPTGGKQPQHF. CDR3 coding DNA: TGTGCCAGCAGTCCAACAGGGGGCAAGCAGCCCCAGCATTTT.

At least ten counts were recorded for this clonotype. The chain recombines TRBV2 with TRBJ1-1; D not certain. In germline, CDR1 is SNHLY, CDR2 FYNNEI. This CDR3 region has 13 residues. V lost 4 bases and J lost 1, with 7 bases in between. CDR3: CASSVHGNTEAFF. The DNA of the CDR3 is TGTGCCAGCAGTGTTCATGGGAACACTGAAGCTTTCTTT. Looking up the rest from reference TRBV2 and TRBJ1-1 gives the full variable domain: EPEVTQTPSHQVTQMGQEVILRCVPISNHLYFYWYRQILGQKVEFLVSFYNNEISEKSEIFDDQFSVERPDGSNFTLKIRSTKLEDSAMYFCASSVHGNTEAFFGQGTRLTVV.